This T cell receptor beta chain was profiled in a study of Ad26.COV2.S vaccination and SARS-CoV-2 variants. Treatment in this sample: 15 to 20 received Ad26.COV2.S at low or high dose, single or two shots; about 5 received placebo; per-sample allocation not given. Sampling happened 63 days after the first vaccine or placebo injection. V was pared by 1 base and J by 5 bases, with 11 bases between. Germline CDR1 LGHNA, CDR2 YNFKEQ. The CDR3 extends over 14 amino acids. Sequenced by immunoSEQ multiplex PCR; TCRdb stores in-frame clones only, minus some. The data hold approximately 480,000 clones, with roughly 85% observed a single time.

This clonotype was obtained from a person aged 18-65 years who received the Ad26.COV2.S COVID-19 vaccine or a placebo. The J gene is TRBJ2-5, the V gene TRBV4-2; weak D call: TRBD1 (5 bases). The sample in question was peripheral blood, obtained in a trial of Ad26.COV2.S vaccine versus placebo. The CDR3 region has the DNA TGTGCCAGCAGCCAAGTTGGGAAGGGGGAGACCCAGTACTTC. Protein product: CASSQVGKGETQYF.